This T cell receptor (beta chain) was sequenced during a study of blood T cell repertoires in COVID-19. Study-wide background: There were acute and convalescent COVID-19 samples, and they came from the United States, Italy and Spain.

Per the original methods: The authors estimated nucleated cell counts from reference gene primer amplification. The assay was immunoSEQ multiplex PCR, and TCRdb's table has in-frame clones only and misses some. V, J and clone size are taken as reported in that table, and D and trimming were inferred from the DNA itself. The data show approximately 200,000 clones, with 80% to 90% seen just once and 2.9% held by the top ten. This clonotype originated in a man over 45 who had recovered from COVID-19. Specimen: peripheral blood.

The chain's CDR3 is CASSHLAGLTDTQYF. In nucleotides, the CDR3 is TGTGCCAGCAGCCACCTGGCGGGACTCACAGATACGCAGTATTTT. This chain connects TRBV3-1 (or the pseudogene TRBV3-2) to TRBJ2-3, with D perhaps TRBD2 (6 bases). The V and J ends lost 3 bases and 2 bases respectively, with 12 bases between them. Germline values: CDR1 LGHDT, CDR2 YNNKEL (reference sequence). The length of the CDR3 is 15 residues.